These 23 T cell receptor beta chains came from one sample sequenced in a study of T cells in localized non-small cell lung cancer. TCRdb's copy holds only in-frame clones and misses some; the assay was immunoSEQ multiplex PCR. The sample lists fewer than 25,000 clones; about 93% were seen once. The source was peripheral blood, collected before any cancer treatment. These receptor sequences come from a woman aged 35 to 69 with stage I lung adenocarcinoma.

The CDR3 coding sequence is TGTGCCAGCTCACCTCCCTCCCGCTACGAGCAGTACTTC. Amino acids: CASSPPSRYEQYF. V gene TRBV18 combines with J gene TRBJ2-7, with D uncertain. This CDR3 spans 13 amino acids. V lost 3 bases and J lost 3, with 9 bases in between. From germline, CDR1 is KGHSH and CDR2 LQKENI.

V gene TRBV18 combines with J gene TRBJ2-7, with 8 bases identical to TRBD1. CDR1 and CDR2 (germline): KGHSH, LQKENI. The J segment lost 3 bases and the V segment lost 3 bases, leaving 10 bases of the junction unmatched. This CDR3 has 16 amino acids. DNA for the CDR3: TGTGCCAGCTCACCGTATAGGACAGGGCCTTTCTACGAGCAGTACTTC. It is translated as CASSPYRTGPFYEQYF.

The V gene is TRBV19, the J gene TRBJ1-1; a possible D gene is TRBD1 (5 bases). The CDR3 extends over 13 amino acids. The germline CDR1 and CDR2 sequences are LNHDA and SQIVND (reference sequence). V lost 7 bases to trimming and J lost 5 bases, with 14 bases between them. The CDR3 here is CASKPGRKTEAFF. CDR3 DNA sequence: TGTGCCAGTAAGCCGGGGCGAAAGACTGAAGCTTTCTTT. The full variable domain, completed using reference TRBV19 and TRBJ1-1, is DGGITQSPKYLFRKEGQNVTLSCEQNLNHDAMYWYRQDPGQGLRLIYYSQIVNDFQKGDIAEGYSVSREKKESFPLTVTSAQKNPTAFYLCASKPGRKTEAFFGQGTRLTVV.

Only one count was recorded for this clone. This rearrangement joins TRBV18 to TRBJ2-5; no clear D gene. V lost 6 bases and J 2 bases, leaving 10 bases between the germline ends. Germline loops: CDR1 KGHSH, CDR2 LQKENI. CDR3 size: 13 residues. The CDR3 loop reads CASSITEQETQYF. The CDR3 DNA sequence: TGTGCCAGCTCCATTACAGAGCAAGAGACCCAGTACTTC.

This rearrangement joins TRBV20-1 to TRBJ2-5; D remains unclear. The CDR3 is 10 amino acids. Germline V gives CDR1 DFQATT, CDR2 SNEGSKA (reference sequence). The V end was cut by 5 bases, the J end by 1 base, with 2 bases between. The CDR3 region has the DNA TGCAGTGCTTTCCAAGAGACCCAGTACTTC. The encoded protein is CSAFQETQYF.

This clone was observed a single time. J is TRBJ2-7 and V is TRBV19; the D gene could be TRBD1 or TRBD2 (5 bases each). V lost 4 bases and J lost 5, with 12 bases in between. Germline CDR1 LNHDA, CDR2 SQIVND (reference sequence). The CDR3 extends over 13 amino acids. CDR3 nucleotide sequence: TGTGCCAGTAGTAACAGGCCGGGACACGAGCAGTACTTC. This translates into CASSNRPGHEQYF.

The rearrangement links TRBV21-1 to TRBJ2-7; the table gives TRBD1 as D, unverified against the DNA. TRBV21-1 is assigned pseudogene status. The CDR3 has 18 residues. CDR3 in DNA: TGTGCCAGCAGCACTCTCACCCCCGGACAGGCGGGATCCTACGAGCAGTACTTC. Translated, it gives CASSTLTPGQAGSYEQYF.

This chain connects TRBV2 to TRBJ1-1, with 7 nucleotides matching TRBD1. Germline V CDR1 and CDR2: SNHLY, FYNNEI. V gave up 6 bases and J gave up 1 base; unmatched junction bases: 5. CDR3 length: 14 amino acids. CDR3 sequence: CASSSAGGNTEAFF. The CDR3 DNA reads TGTGCCAGCAGCTCGGCAGGGGGGAACACTGAAGCTTTCTTT.

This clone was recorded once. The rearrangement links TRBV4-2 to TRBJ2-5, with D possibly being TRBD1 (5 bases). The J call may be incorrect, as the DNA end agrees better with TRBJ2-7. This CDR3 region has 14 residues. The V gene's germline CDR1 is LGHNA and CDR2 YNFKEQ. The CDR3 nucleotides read TGTGCCAGCAGCCAAGTCCTTGACAGAGACGAGCAGTACTTC. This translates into CASSQVLDRDEQYF.

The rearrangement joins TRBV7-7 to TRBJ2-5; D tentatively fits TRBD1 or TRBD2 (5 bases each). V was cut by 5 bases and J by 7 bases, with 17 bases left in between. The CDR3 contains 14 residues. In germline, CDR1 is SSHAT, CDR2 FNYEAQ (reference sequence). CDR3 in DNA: TGTGCCAGCAGCCCATCGGGACCTGGGGGGACCCAGTACTTC. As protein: CASSPSGPGGTQYF.

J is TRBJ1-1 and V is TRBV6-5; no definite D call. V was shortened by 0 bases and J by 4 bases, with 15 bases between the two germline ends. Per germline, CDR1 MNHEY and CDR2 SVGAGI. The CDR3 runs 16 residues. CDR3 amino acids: CASSYSSRPRGTEAFF. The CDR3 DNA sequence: TGTGCCAGCAGTTACTCGAGTCGACCCCGAGGCACTGAAGCTTTCTTT.

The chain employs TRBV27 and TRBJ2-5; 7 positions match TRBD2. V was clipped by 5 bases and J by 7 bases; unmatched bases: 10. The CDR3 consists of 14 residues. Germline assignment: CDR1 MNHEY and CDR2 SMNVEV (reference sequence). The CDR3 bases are TGTGCCAGCAGTCCGGGACTACCGACGATGACCCAGTACTTC. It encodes CASSPGLPTMTQYF.

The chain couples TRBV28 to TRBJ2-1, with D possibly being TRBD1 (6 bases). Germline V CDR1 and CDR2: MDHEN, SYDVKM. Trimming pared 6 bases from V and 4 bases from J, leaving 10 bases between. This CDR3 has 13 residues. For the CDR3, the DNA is TGTGCCAGCAGCCAGGACAGTTACAATGAGCAGTTCTTC. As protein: CASSQDSYNEQFF.

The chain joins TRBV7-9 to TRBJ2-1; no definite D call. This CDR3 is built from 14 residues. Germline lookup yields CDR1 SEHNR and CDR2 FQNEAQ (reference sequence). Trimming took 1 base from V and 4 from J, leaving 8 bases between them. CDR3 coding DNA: TGTGCCAGCAGCTTAGGGTACCCTTACAATGAGCAGTTCTTC. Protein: CASSLGYPYNEQFF.

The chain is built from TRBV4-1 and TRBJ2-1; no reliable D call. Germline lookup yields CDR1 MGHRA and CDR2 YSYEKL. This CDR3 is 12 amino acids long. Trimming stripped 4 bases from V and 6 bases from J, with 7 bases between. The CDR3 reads CASSRTVNEQFF. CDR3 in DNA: TGCGCCAGCAGCCGGACCGTCAATGAGCAGTTCTTC.

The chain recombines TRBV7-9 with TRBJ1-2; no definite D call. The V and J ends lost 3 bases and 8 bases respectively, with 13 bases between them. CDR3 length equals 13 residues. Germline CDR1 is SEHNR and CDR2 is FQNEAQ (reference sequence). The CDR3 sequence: CASSFKLRGGYTF. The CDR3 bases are TGTGCCAGCAGCTTCAAATTACGCGGGGGCTACACCTTC.

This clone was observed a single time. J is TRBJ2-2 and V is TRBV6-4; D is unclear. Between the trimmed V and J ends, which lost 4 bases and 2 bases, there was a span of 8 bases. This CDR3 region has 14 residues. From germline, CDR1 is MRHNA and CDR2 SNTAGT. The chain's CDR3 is CASSGSANTGELFF. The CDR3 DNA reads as TGTGCCAGCAGTGGGAGTGCCAACACCGGGGAGCTGTTTTTT.

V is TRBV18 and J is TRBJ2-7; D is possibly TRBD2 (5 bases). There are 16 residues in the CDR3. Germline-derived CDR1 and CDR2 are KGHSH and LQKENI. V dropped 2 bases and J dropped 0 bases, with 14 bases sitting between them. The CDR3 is CASSPGVGGSSYEQYF. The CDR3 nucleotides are TGTGCCAGCTCACCAGGAGTCGGTGGGAGCTCCTACGAGCAGTACTTC.

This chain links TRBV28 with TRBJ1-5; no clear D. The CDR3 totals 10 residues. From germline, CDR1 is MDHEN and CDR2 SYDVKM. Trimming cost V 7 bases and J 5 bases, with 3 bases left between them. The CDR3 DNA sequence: TGTGCCAGCAATTATCAGCCCCAGCATTTT. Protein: CASNYQPQHF.

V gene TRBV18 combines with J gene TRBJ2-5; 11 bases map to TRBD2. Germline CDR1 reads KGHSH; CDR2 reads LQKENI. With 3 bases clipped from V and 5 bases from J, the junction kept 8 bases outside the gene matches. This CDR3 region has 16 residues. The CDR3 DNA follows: TGTGCCAGCTCACCTCCCAGACTAGCGGGACAGGAGACCCAGTACTTC. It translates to CASSPPRLAGQETQYF.

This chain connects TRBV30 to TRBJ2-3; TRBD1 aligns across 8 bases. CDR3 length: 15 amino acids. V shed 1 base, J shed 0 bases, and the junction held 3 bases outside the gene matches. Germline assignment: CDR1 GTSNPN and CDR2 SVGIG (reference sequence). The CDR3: CAWSETGVSTDTQYF. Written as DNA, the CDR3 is TGTGCCTGGAGTGAGACAGGGGTGAGCACAGATACGCAGTATTTT.

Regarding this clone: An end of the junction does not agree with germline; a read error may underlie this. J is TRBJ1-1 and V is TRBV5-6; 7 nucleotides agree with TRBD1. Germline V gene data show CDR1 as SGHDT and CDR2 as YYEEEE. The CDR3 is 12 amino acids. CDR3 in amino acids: CASSFGKQGGDF. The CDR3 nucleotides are TGTGCCAGCAGCTTCGGTAAGCAGGGGGGCGACTTT.

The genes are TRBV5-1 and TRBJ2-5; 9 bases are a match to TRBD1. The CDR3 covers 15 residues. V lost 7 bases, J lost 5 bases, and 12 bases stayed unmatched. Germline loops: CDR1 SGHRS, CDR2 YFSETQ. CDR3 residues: CASGDRGELRETQYF. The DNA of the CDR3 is TGCGCCAGCGGAGACAGGGGGGAACTTAGGGAGACCCAGTACTTC.